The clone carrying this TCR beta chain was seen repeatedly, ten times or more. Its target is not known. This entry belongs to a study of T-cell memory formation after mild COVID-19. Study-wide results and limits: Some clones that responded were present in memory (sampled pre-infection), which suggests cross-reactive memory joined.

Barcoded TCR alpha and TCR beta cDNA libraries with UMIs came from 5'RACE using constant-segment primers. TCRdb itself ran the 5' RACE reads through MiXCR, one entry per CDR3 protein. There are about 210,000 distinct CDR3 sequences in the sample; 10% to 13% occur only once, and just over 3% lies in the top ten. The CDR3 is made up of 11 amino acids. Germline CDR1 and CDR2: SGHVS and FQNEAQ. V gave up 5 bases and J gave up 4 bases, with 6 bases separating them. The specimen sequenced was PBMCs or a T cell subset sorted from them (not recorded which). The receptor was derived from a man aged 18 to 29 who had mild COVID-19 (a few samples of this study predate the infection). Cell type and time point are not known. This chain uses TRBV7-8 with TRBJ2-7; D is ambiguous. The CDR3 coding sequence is TGTGCCAGCAGCCCCTTGTACGAGCAGTACTTC. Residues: CASSPLYEQYF.